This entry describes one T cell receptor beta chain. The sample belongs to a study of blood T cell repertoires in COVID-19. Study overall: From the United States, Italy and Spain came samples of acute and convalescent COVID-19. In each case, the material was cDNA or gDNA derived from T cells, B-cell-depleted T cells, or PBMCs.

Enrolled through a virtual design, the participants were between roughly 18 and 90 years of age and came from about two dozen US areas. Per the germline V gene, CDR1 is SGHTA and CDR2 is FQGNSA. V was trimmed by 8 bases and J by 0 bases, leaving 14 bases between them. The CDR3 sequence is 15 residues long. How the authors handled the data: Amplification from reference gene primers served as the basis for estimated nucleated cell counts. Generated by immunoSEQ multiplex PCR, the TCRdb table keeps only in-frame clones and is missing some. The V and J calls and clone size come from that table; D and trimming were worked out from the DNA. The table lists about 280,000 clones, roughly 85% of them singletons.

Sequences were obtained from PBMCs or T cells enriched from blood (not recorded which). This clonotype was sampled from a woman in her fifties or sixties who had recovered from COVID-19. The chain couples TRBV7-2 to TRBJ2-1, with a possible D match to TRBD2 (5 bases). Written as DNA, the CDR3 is TGTGCCAGCTCCAAGGACTGGAGCTCCTACAATGAGCAGTTCTTC. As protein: CASSKDWSSYNEQFF.